This TCR beta chain originates from a study of cytomegalovirus exposure and HLA in healthy donors. Study-level points and caveats: A few chains linked to CMV were shown in vitro to be specific for CMV antigens. Other equally common chains were less clonally expanded than HLA-associated TCR beta chains, a later analysis showed.

V was clipped by 2 bases and J by 3 bases; unmatched bases: 4. This CDR3 has 15 amino acids. Germline lookup yields CDR1 SGHNT and CDR2 YYREEE (reference sequence). Use of 60 Vbeta and 13 Jbeta primers characterized the PCR. Sequencing used immunoSEQ multiplex PCR; TCRdb keeps in-frame clones, though not all of them. The sample lists about 160,000 clones, around 78% occurring once. There are a few counts of this clone. No antigen is known for it. The chain recombines TRBV5-4 with TRBJ2-1, with 8 bases lining up with TRBD2. The TCR comes from a man in his forties or fifties in good health and CMV-seronegative. The sequenced material came from PBMCs. The CDR3 loop reads CASSFPGGYYNEQFF. In DNA form, the CDR3 reads TGTGCCAGCAGCTTCCCGGGAGGGTACTACAATGAGCAGTTCTTC.